Presented here are 20 T cell receptor beta chains from one specimen sequenced in a study of blood T cells in healthy people across ages. The use of a sample-barcoded 5' primer and a J-beta primer mix characterized a second PCR of about 6 to 12 cycles. TCRdb re-derived calls from the 5' RACE reads in MiXCR, one entry per CDR3 protein. The sample consists of approximately 1,000,000 distinct CDR3 sequences, 35% to 55% of them appearing once. Sequencing was performed on blood. These receptors all stem from a woman aged 55-75 years in good health.

Only a few counts were recorded for this clonotype. The J gene is TRBJ2-5, the V gene TRBV27; 9 bases agree with TRBD1. The DNA end favors TRBJ2-7, so the J call may be wrong. The CDR3 loop spans 14 amino acids. Per the germline V gene, CDR1 is MNHEY and CDR2 is SMNVEV (reference sequence). This CDR3 is CASSGGTGNYEQYF. The CDR3 nucleotides are TGTGCCAGCAGTGGGGGGACAGGGAACTACGAGCAGTACTTC.

The chain links TRBV7-2 to TRBJ2-3; D not certain. CDR1 and CDR2 (germline): SGHTA, FQGNSA. The CDR3 has 16 amino acids. V shed 0 bases and J shed 1 base, with 11 bases lying between them. The CDR3 protein is CASSLARAGGTDTQYF. CDR3 in DNA: TGTGCCAGCAGCTTAGCGCGTGCCGGTGGCACAGATACGCAGTATTTT.

The chain employs TRBV13 and TRBJ2-7, with 8 positions matching TRBD1. Germline V gene data show CDR1 as PRHDT and CDR2 as FYEKMQ (reference sequence). Trimming removed 9 bases from V and 3 bases from J; junction bases left unmatched: 4. The CDR3 runs 12 residues. CDR3 nucleotides: TGTGCCAGGAGGGACAGGATCTACGAGCAGTACTTC. Its translation is CARRDRIYEQYF.

The genes are TRBV4-1 and TRBJ2-1; 7 nucleotides align to TRBD2. The DNA end favors TRBJ2-7, so the J call may be wrong. CDR3 length: 17 residues. Germline CDR1 reads MGHRA; CDR2 reads YSYEKL. The CDR3 DNA sequence: TGCGCCAGCAGCCAAGTCTTGGGCGGGAGCTCCTACAATGAGCAGTACTTC. Translation gives CASSQVLGGSSYNEQYF.

The CDR3 sequence: CATSDRTGYGELFF. CDR3 coding DNA: TGTGCCACCAGTGACCGGACAGGCTACGGGGAGCTGTTTTTT. The genes are TRBV24-1 and TRBJ2-2, with 7 positions matching TRBD1. The CDR3 is 14 residues long. With V trimmed by 4 bases and J by 7 bases, 5 bases remained unmatched. Germline CDR1 reads KGHDR; CDR2 reads SFDVKD.

The table lists this clonotype with a count of one. The V call is TRBV15, the J call TRBJ2-4; 13 nucleotides agree with TRBD2. CDR3 length: 19 residues. CDR1 is LNHNV, CDR2 YYDKDF, per germline (reference sequence). V dropped 6 bases and J dropped 3; count of bases not matched to a gene: 14. The CDR3 is CATSPLLAGGPFGKNIQYF. In DNA form, the CDR3 reads TGTGCCACCAGTCCCTTACTAGCGGGAGGGCCGTTTGGCAAAAACATTCAGTACTTC. The entire variable domain, with the rest obtained from reference TRBV15 and TRBJ2-4, is as follows: DAMVIQNPRYQVTQFGKPVTLSCSQTLNHNVMYWYQQKSSQAPKLLFHYYDKDFNNEADTPDNFQSRRPNTSFCFLDIRSPGLGDTAMYLCATSPLLAGGPFGKNIQYFGAGTRLSVL.

This clonotype showed up just a few times. The chain employs TRBV4-1 and TRBJ2-3, with 8 bases identical to TRBD2. CDR1 MGHRA and CDR2 YSYEKL come from the germline V gene. J was trimmed by 1 base and V by 5 bases; bases with no gene match: 11. CDR3 size: 17 residues. The CDR3 DNA reads as TGCGCCAGCAGCTTAAGGGGAGCGGGGGACCGCACAGATACGCAGTATTTT. This encodes CASSLRGAGDRTDTQYF.

This sequence joins TRBV5-1 and TRBJ1-1; no clear D gene. Trimming took off 1 base at V and 4 bases at J, with 11 bases between the two ends. CDR1 SGHRS and CDR2 YFSETQ come from the germline V gene. CDR3 length: 14 amino acids. CDR3 loop: CASSLSGVGTEAFF. In DNA, the CDR3 is TGCGCCAGCAGCTTGTCCGGGGTCGGCACTGAAGCTTTCTTT.

This rearrangement joins TRBV7-9 to TRBJ2-1, with TRBD2 identical over 10 bases. CDR1 SEHNR and CDR2 FQNEAQ come from the germline V gene (reference sequence). V lost 3 bases to trimming and J lost 7 bases; unmatched junction nucleotides: 12. This CDR3 is 17 amino acids long. CDR3 protein: CASSLSGRALFENEQFF. The CDR3 coding sequence is TGTGCCAGCAGCTTGAGCGGGAGGGCCTTGTTTGAAAATGAGCAGTTCTTC.

This chain joins TRBV14 and TRBJ1-2; D is unresolved. This CDR3 has 14 amino acids. The V and J ends lost 5 bases and 7 bases respectively, with 17 bases between them. Germline CDR1 and CDR2: SGHDN and FVKESK. In DNA, the CDR3 is TGTGCCAGCAGCGGAGCAGGCATCGCCTTTGGCTACACCTTC. It specifies CASSGAGIAFGYTF.

The chain has TRBV20-1 and TRBJ2-7, with 7 bases identical to TRBD2. V shed 1 base and J 0 bases; nucleotides not matched to a gene: 15. This CDR3 is 18 amino acids long. Germline loops: CDR1 DFQATT, CDR2 SNEGSKA (reference sequence). CDR3 residues: CSARAASGKDSDSYEQYF. DNA of the CDR3: TGCAGTGCTAGAGCGGCTAGCGGTAAGGATTCCGACTCCTACGAGCAGTACTTC.

This clonotype appeared a few times. The chain combines TRBV12-3 or TRBV12-4 with TRBJ1-5, with D maybe TRBD1 (6 bases). Trimming took 5 bases from V and 0 from J, leaving 14 bases between them. CDR3 size: 16 residues. The chain's CDR3 is CASSPQGQYSNQPQHF. The CDR3 region has the DNA TGTGCCAGCAGTCCGCAGGGACAATATAGCAATCAGCCCCAGCATTTT.

This CDR3 is CASSGGPWGYTF. The CDR3 region has the DNA TGTGCCAGCAGTGGGGGCCCATGGGGCTACACCTTC. The chain links TRBV27 to TRBJ1-2, with D maybe TRBD1 (6 bases). The CDR3 runs to 12 residues. Germline V lookup: CDR1 MNHEY, CDR2 SMNVEV (reference sequence). Trimming removed 5 bases at V and 8 bases at J, with 12 bases between.

This clonotype has a handful of counts. The chain employs TRBV2 and TRBJ1-2, with a weak D call TRBD1 (5 bases). Germline V CDR1 and CDR2: SNHLY, FYNNEI. The CDR3 runs to 13 residues. The V end was cut by 2 bases, the J end by 4 bases, with 8 bases between. Here the CDR3 DNA reads TGTGCCAGCAGTGAACAGGACACCTATGGCTACACCTTC. Its protein product is CASSEQDTYGYTF.

This chain links TRBV20-1 with TRBJ2-3; D is undetermined. Germline V gene sequence: CDR1 DFQATT, CDR2 SNEGSKA (reference sequence). The CDR3 spans 13 residues. V was cut by 0 bases and J by 0 bases, with 4 bases left in between. The CDR3 loop reads CSARDVSTDTQYF. DNA for the CDR3: TGCAGTGCTAGAGATGTGAGCACAGATACGCAGTATTTT.

This chain connects TRBV10-3 to TRBJ2-3; 10 bases align to TRBD2. CDR1 is ENHRY and CDR2 is SYGVKD in the germline V gene. The CDR3 extends over 17 amino acids. Losses at the gene ends were 0 bases for V and 4 bases for J; bases not matched to a gene: 7. The CDR3 region has the DNA TGTGCCATCAGTGAGTCGGGGTTAGCGGGAGGCCCAGATACGCAGTATTTT. It yields the protein CAISESGLAGGPDTQYF.

The chain combines TRBV11-2 with TRBJ2-7; D may be TRBD2 (5 bases). There are 13 residues in the CDR3. Germline V CDR1 and CDR2: SGHAT, FQNNGV. Trimming cost V 8 bases and J 2 bases, with 13 bases left between them. CDR3 DNA: TGTGCCAGCGGATCGGAGGTTGCCTACGAGCAGTACTTC. Amino acid sequence: CASGSEVAYEQYF.

This clonotype has just a few counts. Here the CDR3 DNA reads TGTGCCAGCAGCAAGGGCGGGGACACAGATACGCAGTATTTT. Amino acid sequence: CASSKGGDTDTQYF. V gene TRBV7-2 combines with J gene TRBJ2-3; D is possibly TRBD2 (6 bases). This CDR3 is built from 14 residues. The germline V and J ends were trimmed by 5 bases and 2 bases, with 11 bases remaining between them. The germline CDR1 and CDR2 sequences are SGHTA and FQGNSA.

The chain combines TRBV25-1 with TRBJ2-2; D is undetermined. CDR3 length: 14 residues. Germline V gene data show CDR1 as MGHDK and CDR2 as SYGVNS. V lost 2 bases and J lost 5, with 9 bases in between. CDR3 residues: CASSELLGTGELFF. In nucleotides, the CDR3 is TGTGCCAGCAGTGAACTTCTTGGTACCGGGGAGCTGTTTTTT.

This chain joins TRBV15 and TRBJ2-5; 8 bases fit TRBD1. The CDR3 sequence is 15 residues long. CDR1 and CDR2 from the germline V gene are LNHNV and YYDKDF (reference sequence). Trimming at V came to 5 bases and at J to 1 base, leaving 6 bases not matched to a gene. CDR3 loop: CATSLRQGRQETQYF. Written as DNA, the CDR3 is TGTGCCACCAGCCTACGACAGGGGCGCCAAGAGACCCAGTACTTC.